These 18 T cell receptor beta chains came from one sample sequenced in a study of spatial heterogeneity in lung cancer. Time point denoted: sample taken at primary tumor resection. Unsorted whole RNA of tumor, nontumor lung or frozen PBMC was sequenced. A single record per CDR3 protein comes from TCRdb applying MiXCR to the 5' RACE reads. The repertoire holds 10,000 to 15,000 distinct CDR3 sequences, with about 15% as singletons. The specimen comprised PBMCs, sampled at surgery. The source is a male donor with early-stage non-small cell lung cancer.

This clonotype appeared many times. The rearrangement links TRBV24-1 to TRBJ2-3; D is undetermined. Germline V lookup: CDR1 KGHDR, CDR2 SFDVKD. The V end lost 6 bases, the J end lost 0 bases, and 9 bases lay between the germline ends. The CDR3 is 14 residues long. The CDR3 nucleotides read TGTGCCACCAGTAAAGTTTCTAGCACAGATACGCAGTATTTT. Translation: CATSKVSSTDTQYF.

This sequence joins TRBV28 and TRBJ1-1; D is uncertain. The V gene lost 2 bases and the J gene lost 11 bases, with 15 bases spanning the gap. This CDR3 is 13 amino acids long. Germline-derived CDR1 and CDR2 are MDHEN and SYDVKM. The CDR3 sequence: CASSLAGRAGAFF. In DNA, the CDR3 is TGTGCCAGCAGTTTAGCAGGCCGCGCCGGGGCTTTCTTT. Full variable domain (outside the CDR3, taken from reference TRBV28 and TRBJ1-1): DVKVTQSSRYLVKRTGEKVFLECVQDMDHENMFWYRQDPGLGLRLIYFSYDVKMKEKGDIPEGYSVSREKKERFSLILESASTNQTSMYLCASSLAGRAGAFFGQGTRLTVV.

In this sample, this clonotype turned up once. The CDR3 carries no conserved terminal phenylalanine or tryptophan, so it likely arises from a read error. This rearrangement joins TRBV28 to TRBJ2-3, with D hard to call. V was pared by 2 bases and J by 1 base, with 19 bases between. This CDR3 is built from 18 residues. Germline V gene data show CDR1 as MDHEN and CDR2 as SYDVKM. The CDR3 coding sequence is TGTGCCAGCAGTTTAGGCCTCACAAGAATTTCTGGCACAGATACGCAGTATTCT. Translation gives CASSLGLTRISGTDTQYS.

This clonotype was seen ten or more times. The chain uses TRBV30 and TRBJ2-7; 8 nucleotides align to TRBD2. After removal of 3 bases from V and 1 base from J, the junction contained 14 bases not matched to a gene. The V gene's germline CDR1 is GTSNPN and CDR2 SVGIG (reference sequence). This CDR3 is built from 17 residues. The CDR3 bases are TGTGCCTGGAGGCCTCCGGGACTAGAGAAGAGTTCCTACGAGCAGTACTTC. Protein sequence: CAWRPPGLEKSSYEQYF.

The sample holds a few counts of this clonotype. CDR3 nucleotide sequence: TGTGCCAGCAGTCCGGGGACAGGGACGGGCAATCAGCCCCAGCATTTT. It codes for CASSPGTGTGNQPQHF. The chain joins TRBV27 to TRBJ1-5, with 9 positions matching TRBD1. The germline CDR1 and CDR2 sequences are MNHEY and SMNVEV (reference sequence). J lost 2 bases, V lost 5 bases, and 7 bases had no gene match. The length of the CDR3 is 16 residues.

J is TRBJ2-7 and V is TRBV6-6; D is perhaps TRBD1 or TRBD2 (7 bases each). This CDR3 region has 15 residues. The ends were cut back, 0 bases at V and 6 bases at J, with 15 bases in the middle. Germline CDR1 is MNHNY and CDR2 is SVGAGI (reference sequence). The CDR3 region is CASSYSGRGQGEQYF. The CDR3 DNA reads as TGTGCCAGCAGTTACTCGGGGAGGGGGCAAGGCGAGCAGTACTTC.

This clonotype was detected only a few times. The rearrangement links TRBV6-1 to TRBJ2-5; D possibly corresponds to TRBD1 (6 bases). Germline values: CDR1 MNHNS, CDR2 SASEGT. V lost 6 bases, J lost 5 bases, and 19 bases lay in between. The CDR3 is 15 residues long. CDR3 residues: CASSQTGSSAETQYF. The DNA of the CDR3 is TGTGCCAGCAGCCAAACAGGGTCCTCCGCCGAGACCCAGTACTTC.

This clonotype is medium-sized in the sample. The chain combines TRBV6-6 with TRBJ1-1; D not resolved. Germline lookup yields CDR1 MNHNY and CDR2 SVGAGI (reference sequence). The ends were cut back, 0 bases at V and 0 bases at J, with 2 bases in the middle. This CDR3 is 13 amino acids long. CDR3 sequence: CASSYSVNTEAFF. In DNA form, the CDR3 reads TGTGCCAGCAGTTACTCAGTGAACACTGAAGCTTTCTTT.

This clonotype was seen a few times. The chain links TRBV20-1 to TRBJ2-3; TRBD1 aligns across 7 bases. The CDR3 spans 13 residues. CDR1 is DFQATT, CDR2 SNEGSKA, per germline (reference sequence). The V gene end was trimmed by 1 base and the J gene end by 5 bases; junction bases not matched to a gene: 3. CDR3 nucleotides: TGCAGTGCTAGAGGACAGGGAATAGATACGCAGTATTTT. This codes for CSARGQGIDTQYF.

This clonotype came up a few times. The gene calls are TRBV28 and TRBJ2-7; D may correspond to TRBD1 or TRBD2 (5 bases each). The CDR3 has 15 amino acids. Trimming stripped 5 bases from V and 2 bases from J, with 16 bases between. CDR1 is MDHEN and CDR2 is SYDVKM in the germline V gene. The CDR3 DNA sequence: TGTGCCAGCAGTCTCACGGGACGTCGAACCTACGAGCAGTACTTC. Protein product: CASSLTGRRTYEQYF.

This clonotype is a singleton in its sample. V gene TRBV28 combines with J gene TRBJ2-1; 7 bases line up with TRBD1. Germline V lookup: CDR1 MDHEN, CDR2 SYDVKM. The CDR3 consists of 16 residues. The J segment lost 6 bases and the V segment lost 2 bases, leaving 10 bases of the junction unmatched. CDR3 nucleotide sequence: TGTGCCAGCAGTTTAAGGCAGCGACAGGGTGGCAATGAGCAGTTCTTC. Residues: CASSLRQRQGGNEQFF.

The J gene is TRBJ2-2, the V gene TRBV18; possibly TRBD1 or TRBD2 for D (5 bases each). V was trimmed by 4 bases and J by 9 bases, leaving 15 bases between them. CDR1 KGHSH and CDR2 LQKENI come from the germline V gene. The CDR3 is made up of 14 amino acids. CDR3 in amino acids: CASSHRGVDRELFF. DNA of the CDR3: TGTGCCAGCTCACACCGGGGCGTCGACCGGGAGCTGTTTTTT.

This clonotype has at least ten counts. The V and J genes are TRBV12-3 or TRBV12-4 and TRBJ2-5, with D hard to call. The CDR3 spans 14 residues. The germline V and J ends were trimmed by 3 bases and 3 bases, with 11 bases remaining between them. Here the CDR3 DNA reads TGTGCCAGCAGTTTTGGGCCCTCTGAAGAGACCCAGTACTTC. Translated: CASSFGPSEETQYF.

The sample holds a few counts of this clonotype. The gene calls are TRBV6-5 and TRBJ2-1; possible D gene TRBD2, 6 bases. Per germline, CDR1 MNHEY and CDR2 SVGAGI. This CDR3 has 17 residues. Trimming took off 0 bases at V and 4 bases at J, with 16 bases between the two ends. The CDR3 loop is CASSYSIQAGLYNEQFF. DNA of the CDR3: TGTGCCAGCAGTTACTCGATCCAGGCGGGATTATACAATGAGCAGTTCTTC.

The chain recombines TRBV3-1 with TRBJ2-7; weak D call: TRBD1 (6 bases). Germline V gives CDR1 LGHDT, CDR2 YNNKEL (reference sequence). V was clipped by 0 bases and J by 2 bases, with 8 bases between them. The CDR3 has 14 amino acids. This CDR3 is CASSQDWTAYEQYF. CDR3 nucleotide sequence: TGTGCCAGCAGCCAAGACTGGACAGCCTACGAGCAGTACTTC.

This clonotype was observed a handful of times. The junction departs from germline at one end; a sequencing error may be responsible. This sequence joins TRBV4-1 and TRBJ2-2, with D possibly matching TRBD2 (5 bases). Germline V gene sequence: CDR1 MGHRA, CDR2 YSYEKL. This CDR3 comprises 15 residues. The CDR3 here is CASSQAQRSTGELSF. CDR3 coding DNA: TGCGCCAGCAGCCAAGCCCAGCGGAGCACCGGGGAGCTGTCTTTT.

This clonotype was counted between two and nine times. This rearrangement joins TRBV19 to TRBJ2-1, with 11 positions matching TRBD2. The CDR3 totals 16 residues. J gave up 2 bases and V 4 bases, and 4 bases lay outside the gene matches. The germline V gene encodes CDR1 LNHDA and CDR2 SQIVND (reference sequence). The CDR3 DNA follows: TGTGCCAGTAGTAGAGGGACTAGCGGACCCTACAATGAGCAGTTCTTC. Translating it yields CASSRGTSGPYNEQFF.

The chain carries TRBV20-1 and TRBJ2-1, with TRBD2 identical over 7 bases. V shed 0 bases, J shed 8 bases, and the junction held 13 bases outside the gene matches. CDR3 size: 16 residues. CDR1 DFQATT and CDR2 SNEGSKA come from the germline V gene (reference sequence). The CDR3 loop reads CSARDDLAVRKDEQFF. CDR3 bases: TGCAGTGCTAGAGATGATCTAGCGGTCCGAAAGGATGAGCAGTTCTTC.